This is a list of T cell receptor beta chains from one sample in a study of beta chain features in type 1 diabetes. The assay was immunoSEQ multiplex PCR, and TCRdb's table has in-frame clones only and misses some. The sample lists about 160,000 clones, 8.5% to 10% occurring once. Specimen: central memory CD4+ T cells from blood. Receptors were obtained from a woman aged 25 to 39 with type 1 diabetes. Each CDR3 is given with its conserved first and last residue. The D gene is left open where the match is weak. Size is stated for part of the rows, as once, few or many counts, or as a class when the clone is expanded.

TGTGCCACCGAGAACAGGGGCAATCAGCCCCAGCATTTT,CATENRGNQPQHF,.,few,TRBJ1-5,TRBV6-1
TGTGCCAGCAGTGACCCCGGACTAGCGGGAGCCGGGGCCAACGTCCTGACTTTC,CASSDPGLAGAGANVLTF,TRBD2,.,TRBJ2-6,TRBV6-1
TGTGCCAGCTCGGTACAGAGCTCTGGGGCCAACGTCCTGACTTTC,CASSVQSSGANVLTF,.,few,TRBJ2-6,TRBV18
TGTGCCAGCAGCGCCTTTTCGGAACAGCTGCACTATGGCTACACCTTC,CASSAFSEQLHYGYTF,.,.,TRBJ1-2,TRBV9
TGTGCCTGGAGTTCTCTTAGCAATCAGCCCCAGCATTTT,CAWSSLSNQPQHF,.,.,TRBJ1-5,TRBV30
TGCGCCAGCGGGGACAGCCGCGCCGGGGAGCTGTTTTTT,CASGDSRAGELFF,TRBD1,few,TRBJ2-2,TRBV10-2
TGTGCCAGCAGCTTGGCCGCGGATATGACTGGAAACACCATATATTTT,CASSLAADMTGNTIYF,.,few,TRBJ1-3,TRBV5-6
TGTGCCAGCAGTTTAAGCGGGAGGGCGGGAGAGCAGTTCTTC,CASSLSGRAGEQFF,TRBD2,.,TRBJ2-1,TRBV27
TGTGCCAGCTCACCCCAGGATCTAAGCTCCTACAATGAGCAGTTCTTC,CASSPQDLSSYNEQFF,.,few,TRBJ2-1,TRBV18
TGTGCCTGGAGCCTACGGTGGACTGAAGCTTTCTTT,CAWSLRWTEAFF,.,.,TRBJ1-1,TRBV30
TGTGCCTGGGGCCCGGGGGGCAATGAGCAGTTCTTC,CAWGPGGNEQFF,TRBD2,.,TRBJ2-1,TRBV30
TGCAGCGTTGGAGGACCTGATGGCGGGAGGGCCAATGAGCAGTTCTTC,CSVGGPDGGRANEQFF,TRBD2,.,TRBJ2-1,TRBV29-1
TGTGCCACCAGCAGACCAAGGGAGGGGAGCACTGAAGCTTTCTTT,CATSRPREGSTEAFF,.,few,TRBJ1-1,TRBV15
TGCAGCGTTGGAGACCAGGCTGGAAACACCATATATTTT,CSVGDQAGNTIYF,.,many,TRBJ1-3,TRBV29-1
TGTGCCTGGGATGCCCAGCAGGAAACTGAAGCTTTCTTT,CAWDAQQETEAFF,.,.,TRBJ1-1,TRBV30
TGTGCCAGTAGTTCCCACAGGGGGCGCAGGTACGAGCAGTACTTC,CASSSHRGRRYEQYF,TRBD1,few,TRBJ2-7,TRBV19
TGTGCCAGCAGTTTCGGGATTGAAGCTTTCTTT,CASSFGIEAFF,.,.,TRBJ1-1,TRBV5-4
TGTGCCAGTTACAGCCTTTACTCTGGGGCCAACGTCCTGACTTTC,CASYSLYSGANVLTF,.,.,TRBJ2-6,TRBV19
TGCGCCAGCAGCTTGCAGGGAGGGCAAGAGACCCAGTACTTC,CASSLQGGQETQYF,TRBD2,few,TRBJ2-5,TRBV5-1
TGCAGCGCGGGGGGGCAGCGAGGAGACACCGGGGAGCTGTTTTTT,CSAGGQRGDTGELFF,TRBD2,few,TRBJ2-2,TRBV29-1
TGTGCCAGCAGCTTTAGGCCCCAGGGGAATGAAAAACTGTTTTTT,CASSFRPQGNEKLFF,.,few,TRBJ1-4,TRBV7-9
TGTGCCTGGAGACGGGCGGGAGGAATCAATGAGCAGTTCTTC,CAWRRAGGINEQFF,TRBD2,few,TRBJ2-1,TRBV30
TGTGCCAGCCTCCTGGGAGTAGACTATGGCTACACCTTC,CASLLGVDYGYTF,.,.,TRBJ1-2,TRBV19
TGTGCCAGTGAACGCGCGGGAGTCCGAAATGAGCAGTTCTTC,CASERAGVRNEQFF,TRBD2,.,TRBJ2-1,TRBV19
TGTGCCAGCTTGCGGGACAGGGCGGTCGAGCAGTACTTC,CASLRDRAVEQYF,TRBD1,few,TRBJ2-7,TRBV6-1
TGTGCCTGGAGCGGGAGCTCCTACAATGAGCAGTTCTTC,CAWSGSSYNEQFF,.,few,TRBJ2-1,TRBV30
TGTGCCAGCGGAAAAGGGGGCATGGATGAGCAGTTCTTC,CASGKGGMDEQFF,TRBD1,.,TRBJ2-1,TRBV7-2
TGTGCCAGCAGTTTATTCCCGGATGGCTACACCTTC,CASSLFPDGYTF,.,few,TRBJ1-2,TRBV28
TGTGCCAGCAGCTTAACAGGACCCGATACAGGGGGTGGGGAAAAACTGTTTTTT,CASSLTGPDTGGGEKLFF,TRBD1,.,TRBJ1-4,TRBV7-3
TGTGCCAGCAGGCCAGCGGGAGCCGCGAACACCGGGGAGCTGTTTTTT,CASRPAGAANTGELFF,TRBD2,.,TRBJ2-2,TRBV2
TGTGCCAGCAGCAACAGTGCCTACAATGAGCAGTTCTTC,CASSNSAYNEQFF,.,few,TRBJ2-1,TRBV11-2
TGCAGCGTCGGGACAGGCTACACCGGGGAGCTGTTTTTT,CSVGTGYTGELFF,TRBD1,few,TRBJ2-2,TRBV29-1
TGCGCCAGCAGCTATACAGGGGACGATGGCTACACCTTC,CASSYTGDDGYTF,TRBD1,.,TRBJ1-2,TRBV5-1
TGTGCCGGACCAACCGGGACTAGAGGGAAGCCTAGCACAGATACGCAGTATTTT,CAGPTGTRGKPSTDTQYF,TRBD2,few,TRBJ2-3,TRBV9
TGCGCCAGCAGTTTACTAGCGGGAGCGTACAATGAGCAGTTCTTC,CASSLLAGAYNEQFF,TRBD2,few,TRBJ2-1,TRBV5-1
TGTGCCAGCAGTGGAACAGGGTACTATGGCTACACCTTC,CASSGTGYYGYTF,.,few,TRBJ1-2,TRBV25-1
TGTGCCAGCAGCTCCCTCGGACTAGCGGGAAACACCGGGGAGCTGTTTTTT,CASSSLGLAGNTGELFF,TRBD2,.,TRBJ2-2,TRBV7-3
TGTGCCAGCAGTCCGGGACAGCACGAGCAGTACTTC,CASSPGQHEQYF,TRBD1,.,TRBJ2-7,TRBV5-6
TGCGCCAGCAGTGAGGGCGGACTAGCGGGAAGGGATGAGCAGTTCTTC,CASSEGGLAGRDEQFF,TRBD2,few,TRBJ2-1,TRBV10-2
TGTGCTAGCAGCTTAGGTGGGACAGGGGGCGCAGAGACCCAGTACTTC,CASSLGGTGGAETQYF,TRBD1,.,TRBJ2-5,TRBV7-7
TGTGCCAGCAGTGACACAGGGAAGGATACGCAGTATTTT,CASSDTGKDTQYF,.,.,TRBJ2-3,TRBV6-4
TGTGCCAGCAGCTCGGGACTAGCGCAGTACAATGAGCAGTTCTTC,CASSSGLAQYNEQFF,TRBD2,.,TRBJ2-1,TRBV9
TGTGCCAGCAGTTTATACCTAGCGGGAGTAGAGACCCAGTACTTC,CASSLYLAGVETQYF,TRBD2,.,TRBJ2-5,TRBV27
TGTGCCTGGAGTGTAGGTGGGGGCGGCCACGAGCAGTACTTC,CAWSVGGGGHEQYF,.,few,TRBJ2-7,TRBV30
TGTGCCAGCCTTGAACGGTACGAGCAGTACTTC,CASLERYEQYF,.,few,TRBJ2-7,TRBV28
TGTGCCAGTACGAAGGAGCGGGAGGGCCTTCGGCCCTACAATGAGCAGTTCTTC,CASTKEREGLRPYNEQFF,TRBD2,.,TRBJ2-1,TRBV19
TGTGCCACCAGCAGAGTTGACAGGACGCAGTTCTTC,CATSRVDRTQFF,.,.,TRBJ2-1,TRBV15
TGTGCCAGCAGTTTAGGCAGGGGCACTGAAGCTTTCTTT,CASSLGRGTEAFF,.,.,TRBJ1-1,TRBV27
TGTGCCAGCAGCTTAGGGGACAGGGGAGGGACTGAAGCTTTCTTT,CASSLGDRGGTEAFF,TRBD1,.,TRBJ1-1,TRBV7-2
TGTGCCAGCAGTACCGAACAGGTCCCAGAGACCCAGTACTTC,CASSTEQVPETQYF,.,.,TRBJ2-5,TRBV28
TGTGCCAGCAGTGAATCCGCAGATACGCAGTATTTT,CASSESADTQYF,.,few,TRBJ2-3,TRBV2
TGTGCCAGCAGCTTGGGGCAGACAGGGAGGAAGACCCAGTACTTC,CASSLGQTGRKTQYF,.,.,TRBJ2-5,TRBV5-5
TGTGCCAGCAGCGGACTAGCGGGATCATACAATGAGCAGTTCTTC,CASSGLAGSYNEQFF,TRBD2,few,TRBJ2-1,TRBV7-2
TGTGCCAGCAGCCGGGACACGAACTATGGCTACACCTTC,CASSRDTNYGYTF,.,.,TRBJ1-2,TRBV2